This is a list of T cell receptor beta chains from one sample in a study of long-term antiretroviral therapy in people with HIV. Sequencing used immunoSEQ multiplex PCR; TCRdb keeps in-frame clones, though not all of them. This sample has under 8,500 clones; approximately 71% occur once, and the top ten carry around 30%. Material: unsorted PBMCs, obtained 0.2 years after starting antiretroviral therapy. Receptor source: a man aged 40-49 years with HIV. Both conserved end residues are part of each CDR3. Each record gives: CDR3 DNA, CDR3 protein, clone size, CDR3 length, J gene, V gene, D gene. D genes are given only for firm matches. The size field is filled for only some rows; it gives once, few, many or a size class.

CDR3nt: TGTGCCAGCAGTCCCCAGAGCGGGACTTACAATGAGCAGTTCTTC
CDR3aa: CASSPQSGTYNEQFF
abundance: NA
len: 15
j_gene: TRBJ2-1
v_gene: TRBV27
d_gene: TRBD2

CDR3nt: TGTGCCTGGAGTCTACAGGGGGGCGGGGAGCTGTTTTTT
CDR3aa: CAWSLQGGGELFF
abundance: NA
len: 13
j_gene: TRBJ2-2
v_gene: TRBV30
d_gene: TRBD1

CDR3nt: TGTGCCAGCAGCTTGTGGGGGGGACAAGAGACCCAGTACTTC
CDR3aa: CASSLWGGQETQYF
abundance: NA
len: 14
j_gene: TRBJ2-5
v_gene: TRBV5-5
d_gene: TRBD2

CDR3nt: TGTGCCAGCAGGGAGACTAGCGGGGGACACTACGAGCAGTACTTC
CDR3aa: CASRETSGGHYEQYF
abundance: NA
len: 15
j_gene: TRBJ2-7
v_gene: TRBV2
d_gene: TRBD2

CDR3nt: TGCAGCGGTAAAGGCGAGGAGAACACTGAAGCTTTCTTT
CDR3aa: CSGKGEENTEAFF
abundance: NA
len: 13
j_gene: TRBJ1-1
v_gene: TRBV29-1
d_gene: NA

CDR3nt: TGTGCCAGTAGTATTTCAGGGTATGGCTACACCTTC
CDR3aa: CASSISGYGYTF
abundance: NA
len: 12
j_gene: TRBJ1-2
v_gene: TRBV19
d_gene: NA

CDR3nt: TGCAGTGCTAGGGCAGGGTATGGCTACACCTTC
CDR3aa: CSARAGYGYTF
abundance: NA
len: 11
j_gene: TRBJ1-2
v_gene: TRBV20-1
d_gene: NA

CDR3nt: TGTGCTAGTGGTGCTGACAGGCCCTCGGGCACCGGGGAGCTGTTTTTT
CDR3aa: CASGADRPSGTGELFF
abundance: NA
len: 16
j_gene: TRBJ2-2
v_gene: TRBV12-5
d_gene: NA

CDR3nt: TGTGCCAGCTCACCACTTTCGAGGACAGATAATTCACCCCTCCACTTT
CDR3aa: CASSPLSRTDNSPLHF
abundance: NA
len: 16
j_gene: TRBJ1-6
v_gene: TRBV18
d_gene: NA

CDR3nt: TGTGCCAGCAGCACCCTTGGGGGGGAGCTGTTTTTT
CDR3aa: CASSTLGGELFF
abundance: NA
len: 12
j_gene: TRBJ2-2
v_gene: TRBV9
d_gene: NA

CDR3nt: TGCAGCGTTCTTTCGGGGGCCAACGTCCTGACTTTC
CDR3aa: CSVLSGANVLTF
abundance: NA
len: 12
j_gene: TRBJ2-6
v_gene: TRBV29-1
d_gene: NA

CDR3nt: TGTGCCAGCTCACCACAAGGACAGGGTAATCAGCCCCAGCATTTT
CDR3aa: CASSPQGQGNQPQHF
abundance: NA
len: 15
j_gene: TRBJ1-5
v_gene: TRBV18
d_gene: TRBD1

CDR3nt: TGTGCCAGCAGCCCGCAGGGGGCTCGGCAGACCCAGTACTTC
CDR3aa: CASSPQGARQTQYF
abundance: once
len: 14
j_gene: TRBJ2-5
v_gene: TRBV13
d_gene: TRBD1

CDR3nt: TGTGCCTGGAGTCCGGGACTAGATATAAATGAGCAGTTCTTC
CDR3aa: CAWSPGLDINEQFF
abundance: few
len: 14
j_gene: TRBJ2-1
v_gene: TRBV30
d_gene: TRBD2

CDR3nt: TGCGCCAGCAGGAAACCCTCCTACAATGAGCAGTTCTTC
CDR3aa: CASRKPSYNEQFF
abundance: NA
len: 13
j_gene: TRBJ2-1
v_gene: TRBV5-1
d_gene: NA

CDR3nt: TGTGCCAGTAGTATCTGGGAGGGGGCTAACTATGGCTACACCTTC
CDR3aa: CASSIWEGANYGYTF
abundance: few
len: 15
j_gene: TRBJ1-2
v_gene: TRBV19
d_gene: NA

CDR3nt: TGTGCCAGCAGCTCTCGACAGGGGAGGGGCGGGGAGCTGTTTTTT
CDR3aa: CASSSRQGRGGELFF
abundance: NA
len: 15
j_gene: TRBJ2-2
v_gene: TRBV5-6
d_gene: NA

CDR3nt: TGTGCCACCAGCAGCCGTGTAAGGACAGGGGGCGATGAGCAGTTCTTC
CDR3aa: CATSSRVRTGGDEQFF
abundance: few
len: 16
j_gene: TRBJ2-1
v_gene: TRBV15
d_gene: TRBD1

CDR3nt: TGTGCCAGCAGCGCCCAACGGGGGAGCACCGGGGAGCTGTTTTTT
CDR3aa: CASSAQRGSTGELFF
abundance: NA
len: 15
j_gene: TRBJ2-2
v_gene: TRBV7-9
d_gene: NA

CDR3nt: TGTGCCAGCAGTGGCCCGGGGGCCGGGGAGCTGTTTTTT
CDR3aa: CASSGPGAGELFF
abundance: NA
len: 13
j_gene: TRBJ2-2
v_gene: TRBV6-6
d_gene: NA

CDR3nt: TGTGCCAGCTCGCGCGACAGGCCCTTCTATGGCTACACCTTC
CDR3aa: CASSRDRPFYGYTF
abundance: NA
len: 14
j_gene: TRBJ1-2
v_gene: TRBV18
d_gene: NA

CDR3nt: TGTGCCAGCAGCTTAGGCGGCCACACAGATACGCAGTATTTT
CDR3aa: CASSLGGHTDTQYF
abundance: NA
len: 14
j_gene: TRBJ2-3
v_gene: TRBV7-6
d_gene: NA

CDR3nt: TGTGCCATCAGTGAGGGGGGAACATCAAGGACTGAAGCTTTCTTT
CDR3aa: CAISEGGTSRTEAFF
abundance: NA
len: 15
j_gene: TRBJ1-1
v_gene: TRBV10-3
d_gene: NA

CDR3nt: TGCGCCAGCAGCCAAGATCGGACAGGTGGGTCCTACGAGCAGTACTTC
CDR3aa: CASSQDRTGGSYEQYF
abundance: NA
len: 16
j_gene: TRBJ2-7
v_gene: TRBV4-1
d_gene: TRBD1

CDR3nt: TGTGCCAGCAGTGGTCCCATGACAGGGGACGAGGTCTACGAGCAGTACTTC
CDR3aa: CASSGPMTGDEVYEQYF
abundance: few
len: 17
j_gene: TRBJ2-7
v_gene: TRBV2
d_gene: TRBD1

CDR3nt: TGTGCCAGCAGTTCCACTAGCGGGGGGACCACAGATACGCAGTATTTT
CDR3aa: CASSSTSGGTTDTQYF
abundance: NA
len: 16
j_gene: TRBJ2-3
v_gene: TRBV5-4
d_gene: TRBD2

CDR3nt: TGTGCCAGCAGCGGGGCGGGGGGGACTGAAGCTTTCTTT
CDR3aa: CASSGAGGTEAFF
abundance: NA
len: 13
j_gene: TRBJ1-1
v_gene: TRBV13
d_gene: NA

CDR3nt: TGTGCCAGCAGTCCCCGGACGGGGGCAGCGAACTATGGCTACACCTTC
CDR3aa: CASSPRTGAANYGYTF
abundance: NA
len: 16
j_gene: TRBJ1-2
v_gene: TRBV27
d_gene: NA

CDR3nt: TGTGCCAGCAGCTTAGGCGGGGAAATTTTCCCAGATACGCAGTATTTT
CDR3aa: CASSLGGEIFPDTQYF
abundance: NA
len: 16
j_gene: TRBJ2-3
v_gene: TRBV13
d_gene: NA

CDR3nt: TGTGCCAGCAGCTTGGGTTTATTTAGCGGGGGCTCGAACACCGGGGAGCTGTTTTTT
CDR3aa: CASSLGLFSGGSNTGELFF
abundance: NA
len: 19
j_gene: TRBJ2-2
v_gene: TRBV5-4
d_gene: TRBD2

CDR3nt: TGTGCCAGCAGCTTGCTAATCGGTTCCGAGCAGTACTTC
CDR3aa: CASSLLIGSEQYF
abundance: NA
len: 13
j_gene: TRBJ2-7
v_gene: TRBV5-6
d_gene: NA

CDR3nt: TGTGCCAGCAGCTTTCTTGGGACGGAGTACAATGAGCAGTTCTTC
CDR3aa: CASSFLGTEYNEQFF
abundance: NA
len: 15
j_gene: TRBJ2-1
v_gene: TRBV14
d_gene: NA

CDR3nt: TGTGCCAGCAGCTTCGGGGGGACCACAGATACGCAGTATTTT
CDR3aa: CASSFGGTTDTQYF
abundance: few
len: 14
j_gene: TRBJ2-3
v_gene: TRBV7-8
d_gene: TRBD2

CDR3nt: TGTGCCAGCAGCGTCGACACAGGAATCTCTGGAAACACCATATATTTT
CDR3aa: CASSVDTGISGNTIYF
abundance: medium-sized
len: 16
j_gene: TRBJ1-3
v_gene: TRBV7-9
d_gene: NA

CDR3nt: TGTGCCAGTAGTCAAGGGACAGGGGCCGAGATTAACTATGGCTACACCTTC
CDR3aa: CASSQGTGAEINYGYTF
abundance: once
len: 17
j_gene: TRBJ1-2
v_gene: TRBV19
d_gene: TRBD1

CDR3nt: TGTGCCAGCCGGGACAGCCTGGGCTATGGCTACACCTTC
CDR3aa: CASRDSLGYGYTF
abundance: few
len: 13
j_gene: TRBJ1-2
v_gene: TRBV2
d_gene: TRBD1

CDR3nt: TGTGCCAGTAGTATCGGGGAAAGCAATCAGCCCCAGCATTTT
CDR3aa: CASSIGESNQPQHF
abundance: NA
len: 14
j_gene: TRBJ1-5
v_gene: TRBV19
d_gene: NA

CDR3nt: TGTGCCAGCAGCTTCGTGGGGGGGCTCCACGAGCAGTACTTC
CDR3aa: CASSFVGGLHEQYF
abundance: NA
len: 14
j_gene: TRBJ2-7
v_gene: TRBV13
d_gene: NA

CDR3nt: TGTGCCAGTAGTATAGGGGAAACCAATCAGCCCCAGCATTTT
CDR3aa: CASSIGETNQPQHF
abundance: NA
len: 14
j_gene: TRBJ1-5
v_gene: TRBV19
d_gene: NA

CDR3nt: TGTGCCAGCAGCGTAGGAGCAGGGAGCGAGCAGTACTTC
CDR3aa: CASSVGAGSEQYF
abundance: NA
len: 13
j_gene: TRBJ2-7
v_gene: TRBV9
d_gene: NA

CDR3nt: TGTGCCTGGGACAGGGGGCTAGAGGGAAACACCATATATTTT
CDR3aa: CAWDRGLEGNTIYF
abundance: NA
len: 14
j_gene: TRBJ1-3
v_gene: TRBV30
d_gene: TRBD1

CDR3nt: TGCAGCGCCAAAGGTGCGGGGGGGTGGGCAGATACGCAGTATTTT
CDR3aa: CSAKGAGGWADTQYF
abundance: NA
len: 15
j_gene: TRBJ2-3
v_gene: TRBV29-1
d_gene: TRBD2

CDR3nt: TGCGCCAGCAGCTTCGGCAGTGCAGGGGGGTGGACTGAAGCTTTCTTT
CDR3aa: CASSFGSAGGWTEAFF
abundance: NA
len: 16
j_gene: TRBJ1-1
v_gene: TRBV5-1
d_gene: TRBD1

CDR3nt: TGTGCCAGCAGAGTTGATGGGGGGTACTCTGAAGCTTTCTTT
CDR3aa: CASRVDGGYSEAFF
abundance: NA
len: 14
j_gene: TRBJ1-1
v_gene: TRBV6-1
d_gene: NA

CDR3nt: TGTGCCATCAGTGAGGGGATCCCAGGGATCATGAACATTCAGTACTTC
CDR3aa: CAISEGIPGIMNIQYF
abundance: NA
len: 16
j_gene: TRBJ2-4
v_gene: TRBV10-3
d_gene: NA

CDR3nt: TGTGCCAGCAGTGAAGTGGGCACCTCGGAAAATGAAAAACTGTTTTTT
CDR3aa: CASSEVGTSENEKLFF
abundance: NA
len: 16
j_gene: TRBJ1-4
v_gene: TRBV6-1
d_gene: NA

CDR3nt: TGCAGCGTTGCGACAGGGAAGGACTATGGCTACACCTTC
CDR3aa: CSVATGKDYGYTF
abundance: NA
len: 13
j_gene: TRBJ1-2
v_gene: TRBV29-1
d_gene: TRBD1

CDR3nt: TGTGCCAGCAGTCTGGTGGCAGGGGGCCACGAGCAGTACTTC
CDR3aa: CASSLVAGGHEQYF
abundance: NA
len: 14
j_gene: TRBJ2-7
v_gene: TRBV6-1
d_gene: TRBD1

CDR3nt: TGTGCCAGCAGTCCGGGGACAGGGGGCGAGCAGTACTTC
CDR3aa: CASSPGTGGEQYF
abundance: NA
len: 13
j_gene: TRBJ2-7
v_gene: TRBV27
d_gene: TRBD1

CDR3nt: TGCAGCGTTTTTGGGGGGGCCCAAAACATTCAGTACTTC
CDR3aa: CSVFGGAQNIQYF
abundance: NA
len: 13
j_gene: TRBJ2-4
v_gene: TRBV29-1
d_gene: NA

CDR3nt: TGTGCCAGCAGCCGGACTGGGGGGGACACCGGGGAGCTGTTTTTT
CDR3aa: CASSRTGGDTGELFF
abundance: NA
len: 15
j_gene: TRBJ2-2
v_gene: TRBV5-6
d_gene: TRBD2